The text below deals with one TCR beta chain. This entry is derived from a study of cytomegalovirus exposure and HLA in healthy donors. There are 13 residues in the CDR3. Germline assignment: CDR1 SGHTA and CDR2 FQGNSA. With V trimmed by 5 bases and J by 7 bases, 5 bases remained unmatched. PCR involved 60 Vbeta and 13 Jbeta primers. As originally analysed: Unique TCR beta chains numbered approximately 80 million in a later analysis, with about 11 million shared. Clones were sequenced by immunoSEQ multiplex PCR, and TCRdb holds only the in-frame ones, with some missing. The V and J calls and clone size come from that table; D and trimming were worked out from the DNA. The data hold 75,000 to 80,000 clones, with 78% observed a single time.

This clonotype was sampled from a man aged 35-49 years in good health and CMV-seronegative. The sample comprised PBMCs. The V gene is TRBV7-2, the J gene TRBJ2-1; TRBD2 aligns across 7 bases. CDR3 sequence reads: CASSVGLGNEQFF. The CDR3 nucleotides are TGTGCCAGCAGCGTAGGACTAGGGAATGAGCAGTTCTTC.